Given below is one TCR beta chain in context. Antigen: not known. A read error may be the cause here, since a much bigger clone is one base away. These data belong to a study of post-analysis software for immune sequencing data. Overall study results and limits: Controls showed lower frequencies than patients for five or six TRBV segments, and TRBV5-6, TRBV5-1 and TRBV20-1 were among these.

This CDR3 has 13 amino acids. CDR1 SGHKS and CDR2 YYEKEE come from the germline V gene (reference sequence). V lost 4 bases and J 13 bases, leaving 18 bases between the germline ends. Unique molecular identifiers tagged the TCR beta cDNA libraries. Via MiXCR, TCRdb re-called the PCR reads, giving one row per CDR3 protein. The sample holds roughly 410,000 distinct CDR3 sequences, less than 40% seen once. The sequencing sample was made of blood. The sequence came from a girl aged 10-17 years with multiple sclerosis. This chain links TRBV5-5 with TRBJ2-1; D gene ambiguous. In nucleotides, the CDR3 is TGTGCCAGCAGCACCGCAGGATCGGAGACCCAGTTCTTC. Translating it yields CASSTAGSETQFF.